This T cell receptor beta chain appears in the sequencing data of a study of lymphopenia after photon versus proton radiotherapy (dated by TCRdb to between 2018 and 2021). A note on the overall study: The immunological effects of photon versus proton radiation therapy were compared in patients with gastrointestinal tumors who developed high-grade lymphopenia. The goal of the study was to characterize the differences between the two radiation modalities in how they affect the immune system. The 15 to 25 patients in the cohort had gastrointestinal tumors, were treated with either photon or proton therapy, and subsequently developed lymphopenia. Overall study results and their limits: The authors looked at the survival association only in patients who died, and they framed better survival with proton therapy as a possibility rather than a demonstrated result. Across the cohort, a larger post-nadir drop in TCR diversity was inversely correlated with overall survival time among patients who died. After the lymphocyte count nadir, repertoires from photon-treated patients showed oligoclonal expansion, particularly of CD8+ Temra cells, and this expansion drove the decline in diversity. During treatment, patients who received proton therapy stayed relatively stable, whereas patients who received photon therapy lost naive T cells and TCR diversity and gained effector/memory populations.

As encoded in the germline V gene, CDR1 is SGHDN while CDR2 is FVKESK. The CDR3 has 16 amino acids, counting the end cysteine and phenylalanine. Of all the DNA, just the CDR3 is kept, 48 bases in frame from base 1. V loses 1 base of germline sequence and J loses 3 bases, and the interval between the two ends is 13 bases. Libraries were built with the immunoSEQ multiplex PCR assay. T cell repertoires were profiled by deep sequencing of rearranged TCR beta loci, alongside multiparametric flow cytometry. Here the immuneACCESS table is served through TCRdb, limited to in-frame sequences with V and J called. Missing clones are a known gap in these copies; in checked studies unresolved V genes cover under half, and the rest lacks a known reason. The sample data list approximately 22,000 clones, and less than 85% of these were observed just once. The biggest ten clones account for under 20% of the sample.

Notes on this clone: No cognate antigen has been identified for it. Base qualities are not recorded, but no much larger clone differs from it by a single base.

This sequence originates from a man in his sixties with pancreatic cancer. The chain employs TRBV14 and TRBJ2-1; a tentative D call is TRBD2 (6 bases match). The material was peripheral blood, obtained from a patient treated with photon-based radiotherapy. Read as DNA, the sequence is TGTGCCAGCAGCCAAGCTCGGGGGTTCGTCTACAATGAGCAGTTCTTC. Translation gives CASSQARGFVYNEQFF.